A single T cell receptor (beta chain) is shown here with its context. CDR1 LGHNA and CDR2 YSLEER come from the germline V gene. Trimming removed 0 bases at V and 6 bases at J, with 2 bases between. The CDR3 sequence is 12 residues long. Methods used by the authors: Using reference gene primer amplification, nucleated cell counts were estimated. Measured with immunoSEQ multiplex PCR; TCRdb has only the in-frame clones, and not every one. V, J and clone size are taken as reported in that table, and D and trimming were inferred from the DNA itself. The sample records roughly 200,000 clones, about 80% being singletons. The data derive from a study of blood T cell repertoires in COVID-19.

The chain recombines TRBV4-3 with TRBJ2-2, with D uncertain. Sequenced input: peripheral blood. The clonotype comes from a man aged 45-65 years with active or convalescent COVID-19. The CDR3 reads CASSQDAGELFF. The CDR3 DNA sequence: TGCGCCAGCAGCCAAGACGCCGGGGAGCTGTTTTTT.